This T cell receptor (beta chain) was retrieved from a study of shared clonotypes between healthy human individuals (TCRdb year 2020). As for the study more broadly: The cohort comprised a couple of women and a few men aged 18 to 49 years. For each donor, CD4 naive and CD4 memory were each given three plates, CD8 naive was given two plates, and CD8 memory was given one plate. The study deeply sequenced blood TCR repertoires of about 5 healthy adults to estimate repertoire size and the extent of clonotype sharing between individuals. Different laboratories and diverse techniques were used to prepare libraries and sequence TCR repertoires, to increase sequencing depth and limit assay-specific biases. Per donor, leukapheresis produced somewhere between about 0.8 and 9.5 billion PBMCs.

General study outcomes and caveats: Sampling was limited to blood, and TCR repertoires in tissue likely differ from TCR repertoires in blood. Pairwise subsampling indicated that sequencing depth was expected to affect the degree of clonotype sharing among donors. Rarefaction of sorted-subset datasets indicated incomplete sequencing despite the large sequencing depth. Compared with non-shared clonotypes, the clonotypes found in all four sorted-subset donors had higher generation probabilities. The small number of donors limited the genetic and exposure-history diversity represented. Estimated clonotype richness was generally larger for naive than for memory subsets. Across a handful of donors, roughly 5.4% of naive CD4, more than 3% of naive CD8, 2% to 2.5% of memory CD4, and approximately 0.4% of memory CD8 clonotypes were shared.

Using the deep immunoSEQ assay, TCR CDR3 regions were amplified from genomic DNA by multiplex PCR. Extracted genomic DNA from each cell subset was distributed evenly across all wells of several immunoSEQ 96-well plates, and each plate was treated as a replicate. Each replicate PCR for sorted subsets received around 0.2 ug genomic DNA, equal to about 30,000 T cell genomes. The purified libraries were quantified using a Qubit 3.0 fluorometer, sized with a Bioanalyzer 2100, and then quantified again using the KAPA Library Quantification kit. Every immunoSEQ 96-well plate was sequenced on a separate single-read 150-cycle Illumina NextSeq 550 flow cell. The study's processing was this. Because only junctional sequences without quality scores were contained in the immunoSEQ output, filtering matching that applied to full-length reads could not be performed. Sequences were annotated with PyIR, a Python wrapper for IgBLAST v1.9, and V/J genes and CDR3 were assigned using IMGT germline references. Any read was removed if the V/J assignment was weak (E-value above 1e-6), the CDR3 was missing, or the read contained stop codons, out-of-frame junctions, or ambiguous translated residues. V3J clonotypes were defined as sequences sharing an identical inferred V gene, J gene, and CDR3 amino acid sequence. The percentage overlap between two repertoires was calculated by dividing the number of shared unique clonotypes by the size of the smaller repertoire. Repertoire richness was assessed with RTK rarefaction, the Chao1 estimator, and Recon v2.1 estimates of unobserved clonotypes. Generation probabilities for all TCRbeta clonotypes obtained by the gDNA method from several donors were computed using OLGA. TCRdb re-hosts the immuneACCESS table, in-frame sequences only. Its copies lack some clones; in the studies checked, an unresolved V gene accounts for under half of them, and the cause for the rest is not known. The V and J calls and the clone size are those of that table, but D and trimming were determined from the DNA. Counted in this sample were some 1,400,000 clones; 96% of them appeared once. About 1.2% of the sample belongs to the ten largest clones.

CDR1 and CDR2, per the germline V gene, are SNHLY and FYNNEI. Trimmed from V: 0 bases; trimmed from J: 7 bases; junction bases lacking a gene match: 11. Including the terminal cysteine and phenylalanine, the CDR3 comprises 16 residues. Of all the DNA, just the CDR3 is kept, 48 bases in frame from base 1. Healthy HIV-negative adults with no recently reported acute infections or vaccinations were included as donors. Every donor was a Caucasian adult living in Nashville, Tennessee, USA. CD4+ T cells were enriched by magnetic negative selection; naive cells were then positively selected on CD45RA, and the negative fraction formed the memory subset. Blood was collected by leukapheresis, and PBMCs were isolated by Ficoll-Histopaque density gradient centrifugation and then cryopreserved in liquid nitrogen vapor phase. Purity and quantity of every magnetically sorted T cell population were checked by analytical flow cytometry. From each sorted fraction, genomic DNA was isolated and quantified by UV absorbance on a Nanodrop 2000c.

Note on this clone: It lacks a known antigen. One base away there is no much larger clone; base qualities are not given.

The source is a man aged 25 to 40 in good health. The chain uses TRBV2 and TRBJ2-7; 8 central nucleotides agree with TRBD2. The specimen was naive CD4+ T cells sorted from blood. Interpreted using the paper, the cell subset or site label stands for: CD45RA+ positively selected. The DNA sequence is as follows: TGTGCCAGCAGTGAAGCTCCCGGGGGGGGAGTTGGAGAGCAGTACTTC. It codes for CASSEAPGGGVGEQYF.